This TCR beta chain emerged from a study of cytomegalovirus exposure and HLA in healthy donors. The study ran its PCR with 60 Vbeta and 13 Jbeta primers. Clones were read by immunoSEQ multiplex PCR, and TCRdb kept only the in-frame ones, dropping some. The data contain about 210,000 clones, about three quarters of them singletons. Trimming left V 6 bases short and J 7 bases short, with 19 bases between. CDR1 MDHEN and CDR2 SYDVKM come from the germline V gene. This CDR3 region has 15 residues. Sequencing was performed on PBMCs. The rearrangement uses TRBV28 and TRBJ2-1; D possibly corresponds to TRBD2 (5 bases). The source of this sequence is a male donor in good health and CMV-seronegative. The CDR3 coding sequence is TGTGCCAGCAGCACCGTAATGGACTCTAATAATGAGCAGTTCTTC. This translates into CASSTVMDSNNEQFF.